This TCR beta chain was sequenced for a study of early T cells in non-severe SARS-CoV-2 infection. The V gene's germline CDR1 is SNHLY and CDR2 FYNNEI. Trimming left V 6 bases short and J 7 bases short, with 9 bases between. This CDR3 region has 11 residues. Individually, cDNA molecules had unique molecular identifiers attached to them. TCRdb processed the 5' RACE reads anew with MiXCR; each CDR3 protein has one entry. The sample lists more than 60,000 distinct CDR3 sequences, less than 15% occurring once. The source is an adult who was a healthcare worker with PCR-confirmed SARS-CoV-2 infection or an uninfected control (not recorded which). The gene calls are TRBV2 and TRBJ1-2; possible D gene TRBD1, 5 bases. Sequenced material: whole blood. The CDR3 loop reads CASRDNRGYTF. CDR3 nucleotide sequence: TGTGCCAGCAGGGACAATCGTGGCTACACCTTC. Looking up the rest from reference TRBV2 and TRBJ1-2 gives the full variable domain: EPEVTQTPSHQVTQMGQEVILRCVPISNHLYFYWYRQILGQKVEFLVSFYNNEISEKSEIFDDQFSVERPDGSNFTLKIRSTKLEDSAMYFCASRDNRGYTFGSGTRLTVV.